This TCR beta chain appears in the sequencing data of a study of blood T cell repertoires in COVID-19. About the study: There were acute and convalescent COVID-19 samples, and they came from the United States, Italy and Spain. PBMCs, B-cell-depleted T cells, or T cells provided the cDNA or gDNA that made up the material.

CDR1 is SGHKS and CDR2 is YYEKEE in the germline V gene (reference sequence). The CDR3 contains 15 residues. V trimming: 2 bases; J trimming: 0 bases; junction bases outside the gene matches: 5. In the study's own analysis: Cell counts per sample came from amplifying reference gene primers. Generated by immunoSEQ multiplex PCR, the TCRdb table keeps only in-frame clones and is missing some. V and J calls plus clone size are reproduced from that table; the DNA served to infer D and trimming. Here the sample spans fewer than 200,000 clones, approximately 80% being singletons. The sequencing sample was made of peripheral blood. This receptor was taken from a man in his sixties with acute or convalescent COVID-19. The V and J genes are TRBV5-5 and TRBJ2-7; 7 bases map to TRBD2. The DNA of the CDR3 is TGTGCCAGCAGCTTCGGGACTATTAGCTCCTACGAGCAGTACTTC. As protein: CASSFGTISSYEQYF.